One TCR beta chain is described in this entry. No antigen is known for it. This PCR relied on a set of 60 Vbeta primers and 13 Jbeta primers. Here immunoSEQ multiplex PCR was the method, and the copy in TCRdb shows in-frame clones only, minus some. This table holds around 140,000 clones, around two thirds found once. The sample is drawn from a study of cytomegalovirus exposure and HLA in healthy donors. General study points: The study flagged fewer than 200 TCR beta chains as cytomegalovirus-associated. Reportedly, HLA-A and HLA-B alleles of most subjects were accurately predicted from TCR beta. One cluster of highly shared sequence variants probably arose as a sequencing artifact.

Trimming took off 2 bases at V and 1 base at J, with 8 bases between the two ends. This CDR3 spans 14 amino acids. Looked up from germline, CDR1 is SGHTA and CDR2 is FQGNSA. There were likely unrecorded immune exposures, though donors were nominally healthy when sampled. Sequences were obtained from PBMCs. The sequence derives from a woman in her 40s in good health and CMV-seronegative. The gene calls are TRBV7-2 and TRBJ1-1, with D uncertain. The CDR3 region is CASSLTARNTEAFF. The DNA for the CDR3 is TGTGCCAGCAGCTTAACGGCTAGGAACACTGAAGCTTTCTTT. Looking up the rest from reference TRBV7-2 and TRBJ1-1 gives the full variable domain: GAGVSQSPSNKVTEKGKDVELRCDPISGHTALYWYRQSLGQGLEFLIYFQGNSAPDKSGLPSDRFSAERTGGSVSTLTIQRTQQEDSAVYLCASSLTARNTEAFFGQGTRLTVV.